This T cell receptor (beta chain) was obtained from a study of early T cells in non-severe SARS-CoV-2 infection. About the research overall: Investigators sequenced bulk RNA drawn from unsorted whole blood, and chains remained unpaired.

Individual cDNA molecules received unique molecular identifiers during library preparation. TCRdb analysed the 5' RACE reads with MiXCR anew, one entry per CDR3 protein. The sample lists about 39,000 distinct CDR3 sequences, 4% occurring once. This clonotype came up a few times. V lost 5 bases and J lost 1; bases outside the gene matches: 8. In germline, CDR1 is DFQATT, CDR2 SNEGSKA (reference sequence). The CDR3 is 15 residues long. This clonotype originated in an adult who was a healthcare worker with PCR-confirmed SARS-CoV-2 infection or an uninfected control (not recorded which). This chain joins TRBV20-1 and TRBJ2-3; 8 bases fit TRBD1. Input material: whole blood. The CDR3 loop is CSAGPGTGRTDTQYF. CDR3 nucleotide sequence: TGCAGTGCTGGGCCCGGGACAGGTCGCACAGATACGCAGTATTTT.